This T cell receptor beta chain was retrieved from a study of blood T cell repertoires in COVID-19. Profiling relied on immunoSEQ multiplex PCR, and the TCRdb table lists in-frame clones only, not all of them. The repertoire consists of 120,000 to 150,000 clones, with approximately 84% occurring once and the leading ten covering 2.6%. Germline V gene lookup returns CDR1 GTSNPN and CDR2 SVGIG (reference sequence). The CDR3 is made up of 13 amino acids. Trimming left V 2 bases short and J 4 bases short, with 11 bases between. What was sequenced was peripheral blood. The receptor was derived from a human donor with acute or convalescent COVID-19. The donor label of this sample is uncertain. The genes are TRBV30 and TRBJ2-5; weak D call: TRBD1 (6 bases). CDR3 sequence (DNA): TGTGCCTGGAGTAGGGGGAGTCGAGAGACCCAGTACTTC. This sequence encodes CAWSRGSRETQYF.